The 14 T cell receptor beta chains below were found in one sample sequenced in a study of blood T cells in healthy people across ages. For the second PCR, which ran for about 6 to 11 cycles, a sample-barcoded 5' primer and a J-beta primer mix were used. TCRdb reprocessed the 5' RACE reads with MiXCR, giving one entry per CDR3 protein. The repertoire includes 540,000 or so distinct CDR3 sequences, 45% to 55% of them detected once, and around 25% sits in the top ten. The sequencing sample was made of blood. The receptors stem from a man aged 80 or over in good health.

This clonotype has more than one count but fewer than ten. The V call is TRBV10-3, the J call TRBJ2-1; TRBD2 agrees at 7 bases. This CDR3 contains 14 residues. V lost 11 bases and J lost 3; bases outside the gene matches: 10. Germline lookup yields CDR1 ENHRY and CDR2 SYGVKD. The CDR3 loop reads CASRPGGNYNEQFF. As DNA, the CDR3 is TGTGCCTCTCGCCCGGGGGGAAACTACAATGAGCAGTTCTTC.

This clonotype was found a few times. J is TRBJ2-3 and V is TRBV11-1; a possible D gene is TRBD2 (5 bases). The V and J ends lost 5 bases and 3 bases respectively, with 12 bases between them. This CDR3 is built from 14 residues. Germline-derived CDR1 and CDR2 are SGHAT and FQDESV (reference sequence). Here the CDR3 reads CASSNSAKTDTQYF. DNA for the CDR3: TGTGCCAGCAGCAATAGCGCCAAAACAGATACGCAGTATTTT.

In this sample, this clonotype turned up many times. This chain connects TRBV6-5 to TRBJ2-3; D gene uncertain. Germline V gives CDR1 MNHEY, CDR2 SVGAGI. Trimming stripped 2 bases from V and 4 bases from J, with 13 bases between. This CDR3 is built from 15 residues. CDR3: CASSYARPESDTQYF. The CDR3, as DNA: TGTGCCAGCAGTTACGCCCGGCCGGAGTCAGATACGCAGTATTTT.

The chain employs TRBV7-2 and TRBJ2-1, with D uncertain. The J call may be mistaken, given a closer DNA end match to TRBJ2-7. There are 17 residues in the CDR3. The V gene's germline CDR1 is SGHTA and CDR2 FQGNSA. This CDR3 reads CASSPSTPWSSYNEQYF. CDR3 nucleotide sequence: TGTGCCAGCAGCCCCTCGACCCCGTGGAGCTCCTACAATGAGCAGTACTTC.

V is TRBV10-3 and J is TRBJ2-1; D is perhaps TRBD1 or TRBD2 (6 bases each). V lost 3 bases, J lost 8 bases, and 11 bases lay in between. Looked up from germline, CDR1 is ENHRY and CDR2 is SYGVKD. The CDR3 runs to 13 residues. DNA for the CDR3: TGTGCCATCAGTGATCGGGGGCAGTATGAGCAGTTCTTC. Protein product: CAISDRGQYEQFF.

This clonotype was detected many times. The chain recombines TRBV12-3 or TRBV12-4 with TRBJ2-6, with D uncertain. The CDR3 has 14 amino acids. Trimming removed 0 bases from V and 1 base from J, with 1 base in between. The CDR3 coding sequence is TGTGCCAGCAGTTTAGCGTCTGGGGCCAACGTCCTGACTTTC. This translates into CASSLASGANVLTF.

This chain uses TRBV15 with TRBJ2-5; D perhaps matches TRBD1 (5 bases). The length of the CDR3 is 15 residues. The germline CDR1 and CDR2 sequences are LNHNV and YYDKDF (reference sequence). V was clipped by 0 bases and J by 0 bases, with 8 bases between them. CDR3 coding DNA: TGTGCCACCAGCAGAGAAGGGGCGTACCAAGAGACCCAGTACTTC. Translated: CATSREGAYQETQYF.

About this clonotype itself: A read error may explain this, as a much larger clone is one base away. The rearrangement joins TRBV6-6 to TRBJ2-7; D is possibly TRBD1 or TRBD2 (5 bases each). The CDR3 extends over 15 amino acids. Germline CDR1 reads MNHNY; CDR2 reads SVGAGI (reference sequence). Deletions cut 2 bases from V and 0 bases from J, with 11 bases between. As DNA, the CDR3 is TGTGCCAGCAGTTACCAAGGGACCAGCTCCTACGAGCAGTACTTC. Its translation: CASSYQGTSSYEQYF.

Only a few counts were recorded for this clonotype. The V call is TRBV7-2, the J call TRBJ2-3, with D unresolved. Germline CDR1 and CDR2: SGHTA and FQGNSA. V gave up 3 bases and J gave up 1 base, with 5 bases separating them. The CDR3 covers 13 residues. The CDR3 nucleotides read TGTGCCAGCAGCTTCACAGGCACAGATACGCAGTATTTT. Amino acid sequence: CASSFTGTDTQYF. The full variable domain, in which reference TRBV7-2 and TRBJ2-3 provide the parts outside the CDR3, is GAGVSQSPSNKVTEKGKDVELRCDPISGHTALYWYRQSLGQGLEFLIYFQGNSAPDKSGLPSDRFSAERTGGSVSTLTIQRTQQEDSAVYLCASSFTGTDTQYFGPGTRLTVL.

This chain uses TRBV5-1 with TRBJ1-2, with D uncertain. The V gene lost 4 bases and the J gene lost 6 bases, with 19 bases spanning the gap. The germline V gene encodes CDR1 SGHRS and CDR2 YFSETQ. CDR3 length equals 15 residues. CDR3 sequence (DNA): TGCGCCAGCAGCAGACTGGGTCAGGTTTTCGATGGCTACACCTTC. Encoded protein: CASSRLGQVFDGYTF.

The chain is built from TRBV5-1 and TRBJ2-5; the D call may be TRBD1 or TRBD2 (5 bases each). The J call could be wrong; TRBJ2-7 is a better fit for the DNA end. This CDR3 contains 15 residues. Germline CDR1 reads SGHRS; CDR2 reads YFSETQ. The CDR3 nucleotides are TGCGCCAGCAGCTTGATTCGGGGCCCAACCTACGAGCAGTACTTC. It codes for CASSLIRGPTYEQYF.

The CDR3, as DNA: TGTGCCAGCAGCGTAGCGAACAGGGAGTATGATACGCAGTATTTT. It specifies CASSVANREYDTQYF. This chain links TRBV9 with TRBJ2-3; a weak D match, TRBD1 (6 bases). V was trimmed by 0 bases and J by 6 bases, leaving 14 bases between them. From germline, CDR1 is SGDLS and CDR2 YYNGEE. This CDR3 spans 15 amino acids. The full variable domain, with the rest looked up from reference TRBV9 and TRBJ2-3, is DSGVTQTPKHLITATGQRVTLRCSPRSGDLSVYWYQQSLDQGLQFLIQYYNGEERAKGNILERFSAQQFPDLHSELNLSSLELGDSALYFCASSVANREYDTQYFGPGTRLTVL.

The V call is TRBV7-8, the J call TRBJ2-2, with 7 bases that match TRBD1. CDR3 length: 14 residues. J gave up 8 bases and V 5 bases, and 8 bases lay outside the gene matches. The V gene's germline CDR1 is SGHVS and CDR2 FQNEAQ. This CDR3 is CASSTGTAEGELFF. CDR3 nucleotide sequence: TGTGCCAGCAGCACCGGGACAGCTGAAGGGGAGCTGTTTTTT.

The chain employs TRBV30 and TRBJ1-4, with a weak D call TRBD1 (5 bases). Trimming stripped 1 base from V and 11 bases from J, with 14 bases between. CDR3 size: 13 residues. Germline V lookup: CDR1 GTSNPN, CDR2 SVGIG (reference sequence). DNA of the CDR3: TGTGCCTGGAGTGGCGGCAGGGTATGGAAACTGTTTTTT. Translation: CAWSGGRVWKLFF. Using reference TRBV30 and TRBJ1-4 for the parts outside the CDR3, the full variable domain is SQTIHQWPATLVQPVGSPLSLECTVEGTSNPNLYWYRQAAGRGLQLLFYSVGIGQISSEVPQNLSASRPQDRQFILSSKKLLLSDSGFYLCAWSGGRVWKLFFGSGTQLSVL.